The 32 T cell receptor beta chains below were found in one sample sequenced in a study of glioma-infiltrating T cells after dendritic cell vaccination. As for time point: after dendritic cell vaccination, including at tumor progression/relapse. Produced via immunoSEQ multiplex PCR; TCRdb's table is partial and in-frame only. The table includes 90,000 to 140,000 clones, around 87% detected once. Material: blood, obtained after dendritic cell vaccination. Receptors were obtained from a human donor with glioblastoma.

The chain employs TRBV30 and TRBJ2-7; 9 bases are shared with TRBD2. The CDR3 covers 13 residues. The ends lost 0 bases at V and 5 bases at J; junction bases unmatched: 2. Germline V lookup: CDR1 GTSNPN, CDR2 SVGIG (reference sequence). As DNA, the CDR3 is TGTGCCTGGAGTGTAAGGACTAGCGACGAGCAGTACTTC. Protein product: CAWSVRTSDEQYF.

The CDR3 is CASSVVSGVAYNEQFF. The CDR3, as DNA: TGTGCCAGCAGCGTAGTTTCGGGGGTTGCCTACAATGAGCAGTTCTTC. This chain uses TRBV9 with TRBJ2-1; D may be TRBD2 (6 bases). V lost 0 bases to trimming and J lost 2 bases, with 12 bases between them. Germline V gives CDR1 SGDLS, CDR2 YYNGEE. The CDR3 totals 16 residues.

The CDR3 nucleotides are TGCGCCAGCAGCACGGGACTAGCGGGAGGCGCCGAGACCCAGTACTTC. As protein: CASSTGLAGGAETQYF. This chain joins TRBV5-1 and TRBJ2-5; TRBD2 agrees at 15 bases. J was trimmed by 5 bases and V by 4 bases; bases with no gene match: 6. Germline CDR1 reads SGHRS; CDR2 reads YFSETQ. This CDR3 contains 16 residues. Full variable domain (rest looked up from reference TRBV5-1 and TRBJ2-5): KAGVTQTPRYLIKTRGQQVTLSCSPISGHRSVSWYQQTPGQGLQFLFEYFSETQRNKGNFPGRFSGRQFSNSRSEMNVSTLELGDSALYLCASSTGLAGGAETQYFGPGTRLLVL.

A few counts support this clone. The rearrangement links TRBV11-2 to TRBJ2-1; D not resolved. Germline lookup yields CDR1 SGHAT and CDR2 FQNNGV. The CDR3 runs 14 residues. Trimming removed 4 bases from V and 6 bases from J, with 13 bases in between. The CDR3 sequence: CASSSRLIGNEQFF. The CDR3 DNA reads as TGTGCCAGCAGCTCACGCCTGATCGGCAATGAGCAGTTCTTC.

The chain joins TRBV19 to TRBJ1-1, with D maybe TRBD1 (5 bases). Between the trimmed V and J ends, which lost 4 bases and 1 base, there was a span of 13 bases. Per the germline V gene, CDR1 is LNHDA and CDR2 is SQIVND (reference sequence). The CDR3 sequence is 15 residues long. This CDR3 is CASSTRRRGNTEAFF. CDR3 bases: TGTGCCAGTAGTACCCGCAGGAGGGGGAACACTGAAGCTTTCTTT.

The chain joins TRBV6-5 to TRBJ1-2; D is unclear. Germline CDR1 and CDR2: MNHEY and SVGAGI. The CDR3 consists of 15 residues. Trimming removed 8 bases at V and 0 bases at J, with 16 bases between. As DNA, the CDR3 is TGTGCCAGCGGATACCGGGAGTCGGCTAACTATGGCTACACCTTC. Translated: CASGYRESANYGYTF.

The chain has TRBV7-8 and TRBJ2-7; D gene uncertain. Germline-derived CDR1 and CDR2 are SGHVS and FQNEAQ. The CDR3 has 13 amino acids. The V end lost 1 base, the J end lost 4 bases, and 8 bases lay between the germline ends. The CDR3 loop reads CASSLDKKYEQYF. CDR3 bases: TGTGCCAGCAGCTTAGACAAGAAGTACGAGCAGTACTTC.

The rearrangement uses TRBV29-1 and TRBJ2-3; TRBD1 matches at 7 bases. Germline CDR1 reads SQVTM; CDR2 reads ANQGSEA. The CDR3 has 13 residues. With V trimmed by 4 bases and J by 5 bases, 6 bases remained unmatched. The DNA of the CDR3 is TGCAGCGTTGCAAGGGGGCAGGGAGATACGCAGTATTTT. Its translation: CSVARGQGDTQYF.

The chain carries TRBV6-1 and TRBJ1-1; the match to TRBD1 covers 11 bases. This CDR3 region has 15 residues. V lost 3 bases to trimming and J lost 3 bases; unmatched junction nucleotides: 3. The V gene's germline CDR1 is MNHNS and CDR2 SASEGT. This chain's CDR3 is CASSEDRGLDTEAFF. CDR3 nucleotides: TGTGCCAGCAGTGAGGACAGGGGGCTCGACACTGAAGCTTTCTTT.

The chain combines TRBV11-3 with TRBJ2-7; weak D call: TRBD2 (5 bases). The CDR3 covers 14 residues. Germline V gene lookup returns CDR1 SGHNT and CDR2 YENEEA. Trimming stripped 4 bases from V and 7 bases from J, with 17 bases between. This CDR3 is CASSSSGAWLEQYF. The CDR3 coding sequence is TGTGCCAGCAGCTCGAGCGGAGCATGGTTGGAGCAGTACTTC.

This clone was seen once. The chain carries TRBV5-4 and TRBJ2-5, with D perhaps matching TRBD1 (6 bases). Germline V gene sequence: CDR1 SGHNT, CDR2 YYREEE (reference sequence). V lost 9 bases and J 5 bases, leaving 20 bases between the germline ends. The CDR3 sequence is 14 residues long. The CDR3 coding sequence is TGTGCCACTTCGGAAGACAGGTCCGAGGAGACCCAGTACTTC. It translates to CATSEDRSEETQYF. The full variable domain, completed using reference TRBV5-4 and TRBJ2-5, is ETGVTQSPTHLIKTRGQQVTLRCSSQSGHNTVSWYQQALGQGPQFIFQYYREEENGRGNFPPRFSGLQFPNYSSELNVNALELDDSALYLCATSEDRSEETQYFGPGTRLLVL.

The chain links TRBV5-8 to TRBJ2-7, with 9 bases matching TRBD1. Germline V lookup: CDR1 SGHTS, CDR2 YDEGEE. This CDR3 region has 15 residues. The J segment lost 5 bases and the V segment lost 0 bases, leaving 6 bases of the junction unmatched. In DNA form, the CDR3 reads TGTGCCAGCAGCTTGGCTCTGGGACAGGGTAACGAGCAGTACTTC. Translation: CASSLALGQGNEQYF.

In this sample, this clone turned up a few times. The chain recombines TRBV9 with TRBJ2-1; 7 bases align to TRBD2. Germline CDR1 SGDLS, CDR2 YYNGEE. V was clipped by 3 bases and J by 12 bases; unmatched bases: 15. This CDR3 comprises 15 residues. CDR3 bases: TGTGCCAGCAGCGCCCTCGGGGGGAACAGTGAAAGGCAGTTCTTC. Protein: CASSALGGNSERQFF.

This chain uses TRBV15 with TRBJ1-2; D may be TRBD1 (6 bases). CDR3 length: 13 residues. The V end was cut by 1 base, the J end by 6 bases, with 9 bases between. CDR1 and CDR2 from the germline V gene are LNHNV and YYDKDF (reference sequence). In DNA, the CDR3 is TGTGCCACCAGCAGAGTCCACAGGGATGGCTACACCTTC. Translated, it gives CATSRVHRDGYTF.

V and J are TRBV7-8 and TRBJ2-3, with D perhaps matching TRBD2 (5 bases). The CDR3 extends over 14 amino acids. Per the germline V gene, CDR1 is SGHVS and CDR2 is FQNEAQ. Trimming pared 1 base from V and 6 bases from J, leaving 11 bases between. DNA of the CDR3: TGTGCCAGCAGCTTAGGAGGGCCCCGGGATACGCAGTATTTT. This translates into CASSLGGPRDTQYF.

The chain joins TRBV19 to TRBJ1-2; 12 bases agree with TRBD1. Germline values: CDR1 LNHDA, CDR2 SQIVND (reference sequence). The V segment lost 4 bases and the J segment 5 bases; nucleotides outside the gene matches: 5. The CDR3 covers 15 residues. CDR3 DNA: TGTGCCAGTAGTAAGGGACAGGGGGCGGAATATGGCTACACCTTC. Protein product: CASSKGQGAEYGYTF.

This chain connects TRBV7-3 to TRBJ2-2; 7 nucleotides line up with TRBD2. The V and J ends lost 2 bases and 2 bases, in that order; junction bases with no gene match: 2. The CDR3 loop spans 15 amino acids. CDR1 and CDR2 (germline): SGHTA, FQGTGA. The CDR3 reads CASSLRGDNTGELFF. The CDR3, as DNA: TGTGCCAGCAGCTTACGGGGGGATAACACCGGGGAGCTGTTTTTT.

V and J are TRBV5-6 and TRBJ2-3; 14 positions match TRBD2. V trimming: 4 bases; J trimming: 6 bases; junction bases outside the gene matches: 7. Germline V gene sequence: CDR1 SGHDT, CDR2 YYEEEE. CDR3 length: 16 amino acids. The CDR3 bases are TGTGCCAGCAGCACCTTGACTAGCGGGGGGGCGGATACGCAGTATTTT. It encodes CASSTLTSGGADTQYF.

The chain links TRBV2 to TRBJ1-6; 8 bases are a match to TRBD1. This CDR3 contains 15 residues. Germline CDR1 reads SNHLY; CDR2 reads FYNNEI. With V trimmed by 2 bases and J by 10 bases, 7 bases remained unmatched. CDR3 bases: TGTGCCAGCAGTGAAAGGACAGGGTTTGGGTCACCCCTCCACTTT. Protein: CASSERTGFGSPLHF.

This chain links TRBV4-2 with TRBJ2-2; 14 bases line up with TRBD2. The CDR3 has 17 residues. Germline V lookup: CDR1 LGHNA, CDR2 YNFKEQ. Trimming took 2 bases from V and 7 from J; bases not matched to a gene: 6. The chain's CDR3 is CASSQLGTSGGNGELFF. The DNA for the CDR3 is TGTGCCAGCAGCCAACTCGGGACTAGCGGGGGTAACGGGGAGCTGTTTTTT.

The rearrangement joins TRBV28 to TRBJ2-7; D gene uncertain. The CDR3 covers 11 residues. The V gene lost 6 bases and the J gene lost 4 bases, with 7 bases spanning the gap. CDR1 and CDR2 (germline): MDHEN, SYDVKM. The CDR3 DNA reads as TGTGCCAGCAGCATCCGGTACGAGCAGTACTTC. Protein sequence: CASSIRYEQYF.

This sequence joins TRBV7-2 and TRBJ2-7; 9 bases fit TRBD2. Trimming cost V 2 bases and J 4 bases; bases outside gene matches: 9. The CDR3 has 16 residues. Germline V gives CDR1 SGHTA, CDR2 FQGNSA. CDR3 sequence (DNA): TGTGCCAGCAGCTTAAGACTAGCGGAAGAGGGATACGAGCAGTACTTC. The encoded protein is CASSLRLAEEGYEQYF.

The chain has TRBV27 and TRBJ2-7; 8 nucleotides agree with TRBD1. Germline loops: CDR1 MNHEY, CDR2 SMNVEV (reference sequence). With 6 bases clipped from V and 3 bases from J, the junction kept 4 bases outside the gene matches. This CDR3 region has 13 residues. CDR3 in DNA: TGTGCCAGCAGCGGGACAGGAGTCTACGAGCAGTACTTC. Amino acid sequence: CASSGTGVYEQYF.

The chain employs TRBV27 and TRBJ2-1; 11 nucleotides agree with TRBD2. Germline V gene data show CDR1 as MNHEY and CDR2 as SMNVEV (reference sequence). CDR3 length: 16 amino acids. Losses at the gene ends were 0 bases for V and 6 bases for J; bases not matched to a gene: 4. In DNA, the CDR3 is TGTGCCAGCAGTTTATCGTTAGGGACTAGCGGCAATGAGCAGTTCTTC. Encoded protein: CASSLSLGTSGNEQFF.

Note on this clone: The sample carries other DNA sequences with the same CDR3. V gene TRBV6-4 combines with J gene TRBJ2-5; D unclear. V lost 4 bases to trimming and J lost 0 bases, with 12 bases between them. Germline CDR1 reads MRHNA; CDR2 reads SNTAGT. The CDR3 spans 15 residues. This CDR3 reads CASSGPRHYQETQYF. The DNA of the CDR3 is TGTGCCAGCAGTGGCCCTCGACACTACCAAGAGACCCAGTACTTC.

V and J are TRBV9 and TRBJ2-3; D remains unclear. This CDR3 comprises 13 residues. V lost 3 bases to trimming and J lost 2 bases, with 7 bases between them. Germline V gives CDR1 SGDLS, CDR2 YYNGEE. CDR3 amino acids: CASSEAITDTQYF. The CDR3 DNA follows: TGTGCCAGCAGCGAAGCGATCACAGATACGCAGTATTTT.

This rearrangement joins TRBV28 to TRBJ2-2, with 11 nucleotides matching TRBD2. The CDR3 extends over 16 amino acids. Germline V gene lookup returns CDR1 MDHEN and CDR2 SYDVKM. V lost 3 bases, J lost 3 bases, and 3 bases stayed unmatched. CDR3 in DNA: TGTGCCAGCAGTTTCGGACTAGCGGGCTACACCGGGGAGCTGTTTTTT. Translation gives CASSFGLAGYTGELFF.

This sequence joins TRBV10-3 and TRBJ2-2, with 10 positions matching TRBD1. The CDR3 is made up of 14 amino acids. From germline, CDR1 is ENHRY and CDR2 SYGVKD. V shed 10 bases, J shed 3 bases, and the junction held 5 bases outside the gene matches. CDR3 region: CASSGTGDTGELFF. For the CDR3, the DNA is TGTGCCAGCTCCGGGACAGGGGACACCGGGGAGCTGTTTTTT.

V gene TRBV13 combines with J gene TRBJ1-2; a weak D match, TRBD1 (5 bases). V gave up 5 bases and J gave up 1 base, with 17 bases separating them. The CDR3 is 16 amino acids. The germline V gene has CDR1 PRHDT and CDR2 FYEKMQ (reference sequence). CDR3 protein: CASSPPGGGSNYGYTF. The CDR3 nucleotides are TGTGCCAGCAGCCCTCCGGGGGGGGGTAGTAACTATGGCTACACCTTC.

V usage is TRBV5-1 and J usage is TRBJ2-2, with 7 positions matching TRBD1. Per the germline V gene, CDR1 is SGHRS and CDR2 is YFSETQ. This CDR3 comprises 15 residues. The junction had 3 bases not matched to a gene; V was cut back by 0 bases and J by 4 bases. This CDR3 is CASSLEGAGTGELFF. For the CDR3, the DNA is TGCGCCAGCAGCTTGGAGGGGGCGGGCACCGGGGAGCTGTTTTTT.

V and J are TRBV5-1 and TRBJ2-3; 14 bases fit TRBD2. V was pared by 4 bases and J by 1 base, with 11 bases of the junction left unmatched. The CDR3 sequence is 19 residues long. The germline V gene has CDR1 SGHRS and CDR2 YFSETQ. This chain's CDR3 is CASSIGAGLAGVGTDTQYF. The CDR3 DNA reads TGCGCCAGCAGCATTGGGGCGGGACTAGCGGGGGTTGGCACAGATACGCAGTATTTT.

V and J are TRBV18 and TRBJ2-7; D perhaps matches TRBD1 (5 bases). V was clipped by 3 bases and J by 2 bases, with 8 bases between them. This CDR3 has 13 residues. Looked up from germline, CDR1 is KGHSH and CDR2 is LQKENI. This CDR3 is CASSPGRAYEQYF. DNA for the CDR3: TGTGCCAGCTCACCGGGCAGGGCCTACGAGCAGTACTTC.